Listed here are 26 T cell receptor beta chains from one sample, sequenced in a study of T-cell reconstitution after alpha-beta-depleted transplantation in children. Researchers prepared the TCRbeta library using unique molecular identifiers, the study reports. TCRdb used MiXCR to reprocess the PCR reads, holding one entry per CDR3 protein. The sample has 400,000 to 500,000 distinct CDR3 sequences, around 9.9% seen once. The sample here was PBMCs from the stem cell graft donor, taken from the stem cell graft. These receptors came from a human donor who donated a stem cell graft to a child with acute myeloid leukemia.

This chain joins TRBV7-9 and TRBJ2-7; a possible D gene is TRBD2 (5 bases). Trimming shortened V by 5 bases and J by 3 bases, and 8 bases separated the two germline ends. The CDR3 is 12 amino acids. Germline CDR1 and CDR2: SEHNR and FQNEAQ (reference sequence). As DNA, the CDR3 is TGTGCCAGCAGCGCCCGGGACTACGAGCAGTACGTC. Translated, it gives CASSARDYEQYV.

This chain joins TRBV4-2 and TRBJ1-2; TRBD1 matches 7 bases. The V and J ends lost 3 bases and 2 bases, in that order; junction bases with no gene match: 15. The CDR3 has 18 residues. CDR1 LGHNA and CDR2 YNFKEQ come from the germline V gene. The CDR3 DNA is TGTGCCAGCAGCCAGACTCCGGGACAGCTAGGATTCAACTATGGCTACACCTTC. It codes for CASSQTPGQLGFNYGYTF.

In this sample, this clonotype turned up a few times. The chain couples TRBV6-2 or TRBV6-3 to TRBJ2-1; 8 bases fit TRBD1. This CDR3 has 15 amino acids. The ends lost 2 bases at V and 7 bases at J; junction bases unmatched: 7. Germline CDR1 MNHEY, CDR2 SVGEGT. For the CDR3, the DNA is TGTGCCAGCAGTTACCTCGGACAGGGTGGGAATGAGCAGTTCTTC. Translation: CASSYLGQGGNEQFF.

The chain has TRBV7-2 and TRBJ2-7, with D tentatively TRBD2 (7 bases). V lost 1 base and J 3 bases, leaving 13 bases between the germline ends. The CDR3 consists of 15 residues. CDR1 SGHTA and CDR2 FQGNSA come from the germline V gene. The CDR3 region is CASSLGGGGVYEQYF. The CDR3 DNA is TGTGCCAGCAGCTTAGGAGGAGGGGGGGTCTACGAGCAGTACTTC.

The table lists this clonotype with many counts. The chain carries TRBV5-1 and TRBJ2-4, with D possibly TRBD2 on 5 matching bases. Germline V lookup: CDR1 SGHRS, CDR2 YFSETQ. The CDR3 is made up of 13 amino acids. Trimming took 4 bases from V and 5 from J, leaving 10 bases between them. CDR3 bases: TGCGCCAGCAGCCCGGGAAGTGAAAACATTCAGTACTTC. It is translated as CASSPGSENIQYF. Supplemented by reference TRBV5-1 and TRBJ2-4, the full variable domain reads KAGVTQTPRYLIKTRGQQVTLSCSPISGHRSVSWYQQTPGQGLQFLFEYFSETQRNKGNFPGRFSGRQFSNSRSEMNVSTLELGDSALYLCASSPGSENIQYFGAGTRLSVL.

The rearrangement joins TRBV4-3 to TRBJ2-5, with 12 bases identical to TRBD2. V trimming: 0 bases; J trimming: 7 bases; junction bases outside the gene matches: 3. Germline lookup yields CDR1 LGHNA and CDR2 YSLEER. This CDR3 contains 15 residues. CDR3 in amino acids: CASSQDGTSGLTQYF. The CDR3 nucleotides are TGCGCCAGCAGCCAAGATGGGACTAGCGGGTTGACCCAGTACTTC.

This clonotype occurred a few times. This rearrangement joins TRBV5-1 to TRBJ1-1; unclear D gene. Germline V CDR1 and CDR2: SGHRS, YFSETQ. This CDR3 is 16 amino acids long. Trimming removed 2 bases at V and 1 base at J, with 15 bases between. The CDR3 DNA is TGCGCCAGCAGCTTTCAAAGGTTGGCCCCGAACACTGAAGCTTTCTTT. Protein: CASSFQRLAPNTEAFF.

At least ten counts were recorded for this clonotype. The chain is built from TRBV29-1 and TRBJ1-2; D is unresolved. Trimming removed 0 bases at V and 5 bases at J, with 10 bases between. Germline-derived CDR1 and CDR2 are SQVTM and ANQGSEA. The CDR3 is 13 amino acids. The CDR3 DNA sequence: TGCAGCGTTGAAGAAGTTATAGGATATGGCTACACCTTC. Its translation is CSVEEVIGYGYTF.

This chain connects TRBV5-1 to TRBJ2-7, with TRBD2 as a possible D gene (6 bases). Trimming removed 3 bases from V and 7 bases from J, with 11 bases in between. Germline V gene sequence: CDR1 SGHRS, CDR2 YFSETQ. The CDR3 is 12 residues long. The CDR3 DNA follows: TGCGCCAGCAGCTCGGGCGGAGGGGAGCAGTACGTC. It is translated as CASSSGGGEQYV.

This clonotype has a count of ten or more. The chain is built from TRBV20-1 and TRBJ2-3; the D call may be TRBD1 or TRBD2 (5 bases each). V dropped 6 bases and J dropped 9 bases, with 10 bases sitting between them. Germline CDR1 and CDR2: DFQATT and SNEGSKA (reference sequence). The CDR3 is 10 residues long. As DNA, the CDR3 is TGCAGTGCCCCGGGGCCAACGCAGTATTTT. It translates to CSAPGPTQYF.

V and J are TRBV20-1 and TRBJ2-5; D may be TRBD1 (5 bases). V was trimmed by 0 bases and J by 5 bases, leaving 13 bases between them. Germline V lookup: CDR1 DFQATT, CDR2 SNEGSKA (reference sequence). The CDR3 totals 14 residues. Here the CDR3 reads CSARDWQGWETQYF. CDR3 coding DNA: TGCAGTGCTAGAGATTGGCAGGGTTGGGAGACCCAGTACTTC.

This clonotype has ten or more counts. This chain joins TRBV5-1 and TRBJ2-2, with 8 bases lining up with TRBD1. Germline assignment: CDR1 SGHRS and CDR2 YFSETQ. This CDR3 spans 15 amino acids. Germline trimming cut 6 bases from V and 6 bases from J; bases unmatched to any gene: 10. This chain's CDR3 is CASTQGQEGAGELFF. The CDR3 region has the DNA TGCGCCAGCACACAGGGACAGGAGGGTGCCGGGGAGCTGTTTTTT. Using reference TRBV5-1 and TRBJ2-2 for the parts outside the CDR3, the full variable domain is KAGVTQTPRYLIKTRGQQVTLSCSPISGHRSVSWYQQTPGQGLQFLFEYFSETQRNKGNFPGRFSGRQFSNSRSEMNVSTLELGDSALYLCASTQGQEGAGELFFGEGSRLTVL.

The rearrangement joins TRBV7-9 to TRBJ2-6; D is perhaps TRBD1 or TRBD2 (6 bases each). V lost 1 base, J lost 9 bases, and 10 bases lay in between. Germline loops: CDR1 SEHNR, CDR2 FQNEAQ (reference sequence). The CDR3 has 14 amino acids. The CDR3 region has the DNA TGTGCCAGCAGCTTAGGGGGGGCCGTCAACGTCCTGACTTTC. It encodes CASSLGGAVNVLTF.

This clonotype was recorded a few times. This rearrangement joins TRBV7-8 to TRBJ1-5, with a tentative D call TRBD1 (5 bases). V was shortened by 1 base and J by 7 bases, with 11 bases between the two germline ends. The germline V gene has CDR1 SGHVS and CDR2 FQNEAQ. The CDR3 consists of 14 residues. Here the CDR3 DNA reads TGTGCCAGCAGCTTAGGGGGGGAACGGCAGCCCCAGCATTTT. The encoded protein is CASSLGGERQPQHF.

The count of this clonotype is one. The junction differs from germline at one of its ends, possibly a read error. V and J are TRBV5-5 and TRBJ2-6, with no clear D. CDR3 length: 17 amino acids. Germline V gene lookup returns CDR1 SGHKS and CDR2 YYEKEE (reference sequence). The CDR3 loop is CAISSRHGCSGANVLTF. In DNA form, the CDR3 reads TGTGCCATCAGCTCTCGGCACGGCTGCTCTGGGGCCAACGTCCTGACTTTC.

In this sample, this clonotype turned up a few times. The V and J genes are TRBV5-5 and TRBJ2-1; D gene uncertain. The V gene lost 4 bases and the J gene lost 6 bases, with 20 bases spanning the gap. This CDR3 spans 16 amino acids. CDR1 and CDR2 (germline): SGHKS, YYEKEE (reference sequence). This CDR3 is CASSEPQATLINEQFF. The CDR3, as DNA: TGTGCCAGCAGCGAACCCCAGGCTACCCTGATCAATGAGCAGTTCTTC.

This clonotype was counted only a few times. The V and J genes are TRBV5-5 and TRBJ2-1; D gene ambiguous. CDR1 is SGHKS and CDR2 is YYEKEE in the germline V gene (reference sequence). The CDR3 consists of 16 residues. Trimming took 3 bases from V and 9 from J, leaving 22 bases between them. CDR3 nucleotides: TGTGCCAGCAGCTATAGCCCGCCGATGAGACCTAGTGAGCAGTTCTTC. Translating it yields CASSYSPPMRPSEQFF.

The chain uses TRBV5-4 and TRBJ2-1, with unresolved D. Trimming left V 2 bases short and J 9 bases short, with 9 bases between. CDR1 is SGHNT and CDR2 is YYREEE in the germline V gene (reference sequence). The CDR3 loop spans 12 amino acids. Here the CDR3 DNA reads TGTGCCAGCAGCTTTGTAATGGGTGAGCAGTTCTTC. It translates to CASSFVMGEQFF.

This clonotype has at least ten counts. The V and J genes are TRBV7-6 and TRBJ2-3, with D possibly TRBD2 on 6 matching bases. CDR3 length equals 14 residues. Trimming stripped 8 bases from V and 2 bases from J, with 14 bases between. The germline CDR1 and CDR2 sequences are SGHVS and FNYEAQ. The CDR3 DNA reads as TGTGCCAGCGGGGCCACGGGAGTCACAGATACGCAGTATTTT. Amino acids: CASGATGVTDTQYF.

This clonotype was seen more than once but under ten times. The chain carries TRBV29-1 and TRBJ2-5; TRBD1 or TRBD2 may be the D gene (6 bases each). Germline V gives CDR1 SQVTM, CDR2 ANQGSEA. CDR3 size: 15 residues. V lost 5 bases, J lost 1 base, and 17 bases lay in between. CDR3 in DNA: TGCAGCGTTCTACGGCTCACGGGGGCCCAAGAGACCCAGTACTTC. This codes for CSVLRLTGAQETQYF.

This chain uses TRBV15 with TRBJ1-5; D not certain. There are 13 residues in the CDR3. The germline gives CDR1 LNHNV, CDR2 YYDKDF (reference sequence). The V end was cut by 5 bases, the J end by 6 bases, with 11 bases between. CDR3 DNA: TGTGCCACCAGCGTAGACAAAGGTCAGCCCCAGCATTTT. It translates to CATSVDKGQPQHF.

This clonotype was recorded many times. This rearrangement joins TRBV10-3 to TRBJ1-6; D uncertain. V was pared by 3 bases and J by 5 bases, with 11 bases between. CDR1 is ENHRY and CDR2 is SYGVKD in the germline V gene. The CDR3 runs 15 residues. Here the CDR3 DNA reads TGTGCCATCAGTGACAGGACGCCCGATAATTCACCCCTCCACTTT. As protein: CAISDRTPDNSPLHF.

V is TRBV28 and J is TRBJ2-1, with 9 bases matching TRBD2. The CDR3 is 14 amino acids. V was clipped by 8 bases and J by 6 bases; unmatched bases: 8. Germline CDR1 and CDR2: MDHEN and SYDVKM. In nucleotides, the CDR3 is TGTGCCAGCCAGATAGCGGGGGCCCGCAATGAGCAGTTCTTC. Protein sequence: CASQIAGARNEQFF.

This clonotype has more than one count but fewer than ten. The chain links TRBV5-6 to TRBJ1-6; 9 positions match TRBD1. CDR1 and CDR2 from the germline V gene are SGHDT and YYEEEE. Trimming removed 4 bases from V and 7 bases from J; junction bases left unmatched: 9. This CDR3 has 16 amino acids. The CDR3 nucleotides are TGTGCCAGCAGCCCCGACAGGGGGGGAATCAATTCACCCCTCCACTTT. This sequence encodes CASSPDRGGINSPLHF.

A few counts support this clonotype. The chain combines TRBV27 with TRBJ2-1; no definite D call. Trimming took 0 bases from V and 9 from J, leaving 9 bases between them. The CDR3 runs to 13 residues. Germline CDR1 reads MNHEY; CDR2 reads SMNVEV (reference sequence). In DNA, the CDR3 is TGTGCCAGCAGTTTATCCGGCGACGGTGAGCAGTTCTTC. This codes for CASSLSGDGEQFF.

V and J are TRBV7-2 and TRBJ2-1; a weak D match, TRBD2 (5 bases). In germline, CDR1 is SGHTA, CDR2 FQGNSA. The CDR3 runs to 14 residues. The V end was cut by 1 base, the J end by 5 bases, with 9 bases between. CDR3 sequence (DNA): TGTGCCAGCAGCTTAGTGAGTAGCGACAATGAGCAGTTCTTC. It specifies CASSLVSSDNEQFF.